The T cell receptor beta chain under discussion was sequenced for a study of T cell responses to AZD1222 COVID-19 vaccine. Across the study: Second-dose schedules of about 4 or about 12 weeks were combined.

General study findings and limits: Females outnumbered males among donors, who were mostly white British; clonal diversity was possibly underestimated.

The protocol was immunoSEQ multiplex PCR, while the TCRdb copy is restricted to in-frame clones and leaves out a portion. The sample gives about 110,000 clones, around 91% of which show up once; roughly a fifth is in the top ten. Germline CDR1 reads SGHAT; CDR2 reads FQNNGV. Deletions cut 3 bases from V and 2 bases from J, with 7 bases between. This CDR3 is 13 amino acids long. As to this clone: The antigen is not known.

This TCR was recovered from an adult in good health. Sequenced here: peripheral blood, sampled on day 0 of AZD1222 vaccination. The chain is built from TRBV11-2 and TRBJ1-1, with D uncertain. This CDR3 reads CASSFSPNTEAFF. The CDR3, as DNA: TGTGCCAGCAGCTTTAGTCCTAACACTGAAGCTTTCTTT.